This passage covers 9 T cell receptor beta chains from one sample sequenced in a study of shared clonotypes between healthy human individuals. Cells designated naive CD8 were CD45RO-negative and were positively selected for CCR7, with terminally differentiated effector memory CD45RA+ cells excluded. Assay used: immunoSEQ multiplex PCR; TCRdb lists only in-frame clones, some missing. The data show nearly 2 million clones, about 95% seen once. The specimen was naive CD8+ T cells sorted from blood. The receptors were sampled from a man aged 18 to 35 in good health.

V is TRBV7-2 and J is TRBJ2-5; 15 bases agree with TRBD2. V lost 3 bases to trimming and J lost 5 bases; unmatched junction nucleotides: 7. The CDR3 is 17 residues long. Germline CDR1 and CDR2: SGHTA and FQGNSA. The CDR3: CASSLDGLAGGLETQYF. The CDR3, as DNA: TGTGCCAGCAGCTTGGATGGACTAGCGGGAGGGCTCGAGACCCAGTACTTC.

DNA for the CDR3: TGTGCCTGGAGTGTACTCGCTGGCACCGGGGAGCTGTTTTTT. The encoded protein is CAWSVLAGTGELFF. This chain joins TRBV30 and TRBJ2-2; unclear D gene. The CDR3 runs to 14 residues. The germline gives CDR1 GTSNPN, CDR2 SVGIG (reference sequence). The ends were cut back, 0 bases at V and 4 bases at J, with 9 bases in the middle.

The V and J genes are TRBV11-2 and TRBJ1-4; D gene ambiguous. Germline V gene sequence: CDR1 SGHAT, CDR2 FQNNGV. Trimming stripped 2 bases from V and 8 bases from J, with 15 bases between. This CDR3 region has 15 residues. CDR3 bases: TGTGCCAGCAGCTTACCGGTCGGCCTAGAAGAAAAACTGTTTTTT. Its protein is CASSLPVGLEEKLFF. Full variable domain (rest looked up from reference TRBV11-2 and TRBJ1-4): EAGVAQSPRYKIIEKRQSVAFWCNPISGHATLYWYQQILGQGPKLLIQFQNNGVVDDSQLPKDRFSAERLKGVDSTLKIQPAKLEDSAVYLCASSLPVGLEEKLFFGSGTQLSVL.

The rearrangement links TRBV9 to TRBJ2-7, with D perhaps matching TRBD2 (7 bases). The CDR3 covers 16 residues. Germline V lookup: CDR1 SGDLS, CDR2 YYNGEE. V lost 4 bases, J lost 5 bases, and 22 bases lay in between. The CDR3 sequence: CASSILLRGAPDEQYF. The CDR3 nucleotides read TGTGCCAGCAGCATTCTATTACGGGGGGCGCCCGACGAGCAGTACTTC.

The chain joins TRBV30 to TRBJ2-2, with TRBD1 as a possible D gene (5 bases). The V gene's germline CDR1 is GTSNPN and CDR2 SVGIG (reference sequence). The CDR3 is 13 residues long. Trimming shortened V by 7 bases and J by 2 bases, and 11 bases separated the two germline ends. The CDR3 bases are TGTGCCTCCTCAGGGCCTAACACCGGGGAGCTGTTTTTT. This sequence encodes CASSGPNTGELFF.

The chain employs TRBV21-1 and TRBJ2-1; TRBD2, the D gene given by the table, was not confirmed from the DNA. TRBV21-1 is a pseudogene. The CDR3 runs 15 residues. The CDR3 reads CASSKVRLIIDEQFF. The CDR3 DNA sequence: TGTGCCAGCAGCAAAGTGAGACTTATCATCGATGAGCAGTTCTTC.

The gene calls are TRBV5-5 and TRBJ2-7; tentative D call: TRBD2 (5 bases). CDR1 is SGHKS, CDR2 YYEKEE, per germline (reference sequence). This CDR3 has 17 amino acids. Between the trimmed V and J ends, which lost 1 base and 2 bases, there was a span of 19 bases. Here the CDR3 reads CASSLRGPEGSTYEQYF. In DNA form, the CDR3 reads TGTGCCAGCAGCTTGAGAGGGCCAGAGGGCAGCACCTACGAGCAGTACTTC.

The chain recombines TRBV7-9 with TRBJ1-1; the D is unclear. The CDR3 sequence is 18 residues long. CDR1 is SEHNR and CDR2 is FQNEAQ in the germline V gene (reference sequence). Trimming took off 1 base at V and 2 bases at J, with 20 bases between the two ends. The DNA for the CDR3 is TGTGCCAGCAGCTTAGAGCGGATCTGGCAGGAAAAAAACACTGAAGCTTTCTTT. Translated, it gives CASSLERIWQEKNTEAFF.

The chain recombines TRBV2 with TRBJ2-4; possibly TRBD2 for D (5 bases). V lost 10 bases, J lost 2 bases, and 12 bases lay in between. The CDR3 totals 13 residues. From germline, CDR1 is SNHLY and CDR2 FYNNEI. CDR3 in DNA: TGTGCCAACCTGGACGGGACCAAAAACATTCAGTACTTC. Translated, it gives CANLDGTKNIQYF.